The sequence of this T cell receptor (beta chain) was determined in a study of technical replicates of blood from four donors. The protocol was immunoSEQ multiplex PCR, while the TCRdb copy is restricted to in-frame clones and leaves out a portion. This sample has 65,000 to 95,000 clones, with roughly 98% found just once. Germline V CDR1 and CDR2: LNHDA, SQIVND (reference sequence). V gave up 5 bases and J gave up 2 bases; unmatched junction bases: 9. This CDR3 spans 16 amino acids. The gene calls are TRBV19 and TRBJ1-5; 7 bases line up with TRBD1. The source material was T cells isolated from PBMCs. This clonotype was sampled from a human donor in good health. The CDR3 here is CASSQGRGLGNQPQHF. DNA for the CDR3: TGTGCCAGTAGTCAGGGTAGGGGGCTTGGCAATCAGCCCCAGCATTTT. The entire variable domain, with the rest obtained from reference TRBV19 and TRBJ1-5, is as follows: DGGITQSPKYLFRKEGQNVTLSCEQNLNHDAMYWYRQDPGQGLRLIYYSQIVNDFQKGDIAEGYSVSREKKESFPLTVTSAQKNPTAFYLCASSQGRGLGNQPQHFGDGTRLSIL.